The clone carrying this T cell receptor beta chain was counted at least ten times. The antigen is undetermined. The read terminates 3 residues before the CDR3 end, so the remaining end is supplied by the germline J gene. The sample originates from a study of T cell clonality in common variable immunodeficiency. Study conclusions and caveats: CVID patient heterogeneity limited repertoire-clinical complication correlations. T cell subpopulation sequencing would be needed to explain CVID clonality. CVID subjects shared fewer TCRbeta clones than healthy controls did.

Both groups were predominantly of Caucasian heritage. TCRdb keeps only in-frame clones here, not all; method: immunoSEQ multiplex PCR. Singletons are absent from the sample, which has tens of thousands of clones. Trimming removed 3 bases at V and 9 bases at J, with 11 bases between. The germline CDR1 and CDR2 sequences are ENHRY and SYGVKD. This CDR3 spans 13 amino acids. The receptor was derived from a person aged 18 to 70 in good health. Sequencing input: peripheral blood mononuclear cells. The rearrangement joins TRBV10-3 to TRBJ2-2, with a tentative D call TRBD1 (5 bases). The covered CDR3 bases are TGTGCCATCAGTGAAGGGGTGGCCTGGGAG. Encoded protein: CAISEGVAWE. The complete CDR3 sequence is CAISEGVAWELFF.